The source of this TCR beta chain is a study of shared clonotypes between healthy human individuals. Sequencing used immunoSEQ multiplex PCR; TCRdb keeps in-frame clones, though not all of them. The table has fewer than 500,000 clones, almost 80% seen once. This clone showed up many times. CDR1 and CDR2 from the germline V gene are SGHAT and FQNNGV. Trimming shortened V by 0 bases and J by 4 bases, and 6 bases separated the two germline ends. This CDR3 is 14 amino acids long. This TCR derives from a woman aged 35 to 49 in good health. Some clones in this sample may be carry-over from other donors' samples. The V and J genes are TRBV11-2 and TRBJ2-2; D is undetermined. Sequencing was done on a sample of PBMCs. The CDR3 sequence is CASSLDRATGELFF. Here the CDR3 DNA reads TGTGCCAGCAGCTTAGATAGGGCCACCGGGGAGCTGTTTTTT.